These 3 T cell receptor beta chains were all obtained from the same sample, sequenced in a study of blood T cell repertoires in COVID-19. Sequencing was performed with immunoSEQ multiplex PCR; in TCRdb, only in-frame clones are kept and a portion is missing. The sample includes fewer than 350,000 clones, about nine tenths of them seen just once. Source material: peripheral blood. The receptors stem from a woman in her sixties or seventies with COVID-19, enrolled during active disease.

This clone has just one count. Other nucleotide sequences from this sample produce the same CDR3. The rearrangement uses TRBV5-1 and TRBJ2-3; a possible D gene is TRBD2 (5 bases). The germline V and J ends were trimmed by 2 bases and 0 bases, with 7 bases remaining between them. This CDR3 contains 14 residues. Germline V gene sequence: CDR1 SGHRS, CDR2 YFSETQ. The CDR3 loop is CASSLGLSTDTQYF. The DNA for the CDR3 is TGCGCCAGCAGCTTAGGACTCAGCACAGATACGCAGTATTTT.

The chain joins TRBV27 to TRBJ1-3; D unresolved. Trimming took off 3 bases at V and 0 bases at J, with 6 bases between the two ends. Germline CDR1 and CDR2: MNHEY and SMNVEV (reference sequence). The CDR3 is made up of 14 amino acids. CDR3 bases: TGTGCCAGCAGTTTGGCAGGCTCTGGAAACACCATATATTTT. This gives the protein CASSLAGSGNTIYF.

This clone was detected many times. The rearrangement uses TRBV11-2 and TRBJ1-1; 7 bases fit TRBD1. The V segment lost 0 bases and the J segment 1 base; nucleotides outside the gene matches: 5. The length of the CDR3 is 16 residues. Per germline, CDR1 SGHAT and CDR2 FQNNGV. Here the CDR3 DNA reads TGTGCCAGCAGCTTAGAGTGGGGACAGCAGAACACTGAAGCTTTCTTT. It specifies CASSLEWGQQNTEAFF.